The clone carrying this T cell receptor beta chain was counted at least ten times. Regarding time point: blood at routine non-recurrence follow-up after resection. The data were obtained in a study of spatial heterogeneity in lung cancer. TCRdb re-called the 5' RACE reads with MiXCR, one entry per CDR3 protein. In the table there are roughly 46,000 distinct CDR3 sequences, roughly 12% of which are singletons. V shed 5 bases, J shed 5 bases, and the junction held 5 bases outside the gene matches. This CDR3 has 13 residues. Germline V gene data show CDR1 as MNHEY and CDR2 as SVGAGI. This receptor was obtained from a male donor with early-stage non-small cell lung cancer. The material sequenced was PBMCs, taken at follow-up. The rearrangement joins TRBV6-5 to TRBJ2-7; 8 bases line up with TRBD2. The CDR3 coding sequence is TGTGCCAGCAGTGGGAGGCGGGGGGACGAGCAGTACTTC. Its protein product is CASSGRRGDEQYF.